The clone carrying this T cell receptor (beta chain) has more than one count but fewer than ten. The antigen remains unidentified. The sample belongs to a study of cytomegalovirus exposure and HLA in healthy donors. The table came from immunoSEQ multiplex PCR; TCRdb's copy has only in-frame clones and leaves some out. The data contain about 110,000 clones, approximately 96% of them singletons. The CDR3 runs 13 residues. The V gene end was trimmed by 6 bases and the J gene end by 12 bases; junction bases not matched to a gene: 6. Germline V gene sequence: CDR1 WSHSY, CDR2 SAAADI. Whole-study results and caveats: There were a few CMV-associated chains whose specificity for CMV antigens was confirmed in vitro. The authors enumerated under 200 TCR beta chains as linked to cytomegalovirus.

V usage is TRBV10-2 and J usage is TRBJ2-1, with 12 bases fitting TRBD2. The sample was PBMCs. The receptor was derived from a woman aged 18-29 years in good health and CMV-seronegative. The CDR3 region is CASSLAGGGLQFF. The DNA for the CDR3 is TGCGCCAGCAGCCTAGCGGGGGGGGGTTTGCAGTTCTTC.